The present TCR beta chain was sequenced within a study of blood T cell repertoires in COVID-19. About the study: The cDNA or gDNA used as material had been derived from T cells, B-cell-depleted T cells, or PBMCs.

Clones were read by immunoSEQ multiplex PCR, and TCRdb kept only the in-frame ones, dropping some. The data hold 180,000 or so clones, with roughly 87% observed a single time. The CDR3 covers 17 residues. Germline lookup yields CDR1 SGHVS and CDR2 FNYEAQ. V was trimmed by 3 bases and J by 0 bases, leaving 12 bases between them. The receptor's source is a woman between 65 and 79 years old with acute or convalescent COVID-19. The specimen sequenced was peripheral blood. The rearrangement uses TRBV7-6 and TRBJ2-6; unclear D gene. The CDR3 spells CASSFLGLTSGANVLTF. CDR3 nucleotides: TGTGCCAGCAGCTTCTTGGGCCTTACCTCTGGGGCCAACGTCCTGACTTTC.